The rows below give T cell receptor beta chains drawn from one sample of a study of blood T cell repertoires in COVID-19. Data came from immunoSEQ multiplex PCR; TCRdb stores just in-frame clones and leaves some out. This sample has around 250,000 clones; approximately 86% occur once, and the top ten carry 1.5% to 2%. The sample taken for sequencing was peripheral blood. Every receptor here comes from an older woman who had recovered from COVID-19. Both conserved end residues are part of each CDR3. A D gene is named only where the DNA matches it firmly. Expanded clones are given a class, and other clones once, few, many or no size at all.

abundance: once; j_gene: TRBJ2-5; d_gene: TRBD2; v_gene: TRBV7-2; CDR3aa: CASSPGGVSETQYF; CDR3nt: TGTGCCAGCAGCCCTGGGGGGGTCTCAGAGACCCAGTACTTC
abundance: .; j_gene: TRBJ1-1; d_gene: .; v_gene: TRBV5-1; CDR3aa: CASSLTLEMGEAFF; CDR3nt: TGCGCCAGCAGCTTAACCCTAGAGATGGGTGAAGCTTTCTTT
abundance: .; j_gene: TRBJ1-6; d_gene: .; v_gene: TRBV28; CDR3aa: CASSPQGKGSYNSPLHF; CDR3nt: TGTGCCAGCAGTCCCCAGGGGAAGGGGTCCTATAATTCACCCCTCCACTTT
abundance: .; j_gene: TRBJ2-7; d_gene: .; v_gene: TRBV6-5; CDR3aa: CASRGGNVYEQYF; CDR3nt: TGTGCCAGCAGGGGGGGAAATGTCTACGAGCAGTACTTC
abundance: .; j_gene: TRBJ1-3; d_gene: TRBD1; v_gene: TRBV5-1; CDR3aa: CASSGQASGNTIYF; CDR3nt: TGCGCCAGCAGCGGACAGGCGTCTGGAAACACCATATATTTT
abundance: .; j_gene: TRBJ1-6; d_gene: TRBD1; v_gene: TRBV5-1; CDR3aa: CASGRDRSSPLHF; CDR3nt: TGCGCCAGCGGGCGGGACAGGAGTTCACCCCTCCACTTT
abundance: few; j_gene: TRBJ2-7; d_gene: .; v_gene: TRBV5-1; CDR3aa: CASSLEWASYEQYF; CDR3nt: TGCGCCAGCAGCTTGGAGTGGGCGAGCTACGAGCAGTACTTC
abundance: .; j_gene: TRBJ2-5; d_gene: .; v_gene: TRBV7-2; CDR3aa: CASSLWGGGQGKETQYF; CDR3nt: TGTGCCAGCAGCTTATGGGGCGGGGGCCAAGGAAAAGAGACCCAGTACTTC
abundance: .; j_gene: TRBJ1-3; d_gene: .; v_gene: TRBV6-1; CDR3aa: CASSVSRVQSSGNTIYF; CDR3nt: TGTGCCAGCAGTGTGTCCCGGGTCCAGAGCTCTGGAAACACCATATATTTT
abundance: .; j_gene: TRBJ1-5; d_gene: TRBD1; v_gene: TRBV5-5; CDR3aa: CASSRQGTGNQPQHF; CDR3nt: TGTGCCAGCAGTAGACAGGGGACGGGCAATCAGCCCCAGCATTTT
abundance: .; j_gene: TRBJ1-4; d_gene: .; v_gene: TRBV6-5; CDR3aa: CASRSPGATNEKLFF; CDR3nt: TGTGCCAGCAGAAGCCCAGGGGCAACTAATGAAAAACTGTTTTTT
abundance: .; j_gene: TRBJ1-3; d_gene: TRBD1; v_gene: TRBV28; CDR3aa: CASSPGGGGADTIYF; CDR3nt: TGTGCCAGCAGTCCAGGGGGCGGCGGTGCGGACACCATATATTTT
abundance: .; j_gene: TRBJ2-5; d_gene: .; v_gene: TRBV11-3; CDR3aa: CASSLGAGAIQETQYF; CDR3nt: TGTGCCAGCAGCTTGGGGGCAGGGGCCATCCAAGAGACCCAGTACTTC
abundance: .; j_gene: TRBJ1-2; d_gene: .; v_gene: TRBV4-3; CDR3aa: CASSQDRARANYGYTF; CDR3nt: TGCGCCAGCAGCCAAGATCGGGCCAGGGCTAACTATGGCTACACCTTC
abundance: .; j_gene: TRBJ1-6; d_gene: .; v_gene: TRBV6-6; CDR3aa: CASSTTGGGGSPLHF; CDR3nt: TGTGCCAGCAGTACCACGGGGGGAGGTGGCTCACCCCTCCACTTT
abundance: few; j_gene: TRBJ1-2; d_gene: .; v_gene: TRBV6-1; CDR3aa: CASSEGSLYGYTF; CDR3nt: TGTGCCAGCAGTGAAGGGTCACTCTATGGCTACACCTTC
abundance: once; j_gene: TRBJ1-5; d_gene: TRBD1; v_gene: TRBV7-8; CDR3aa: CASSPGQVNQPQHF; CDR3nt: TGTGCCAGCAGCCCCGGACAGGTCAATCAGCCCCAGCATTTT
abundance: .; j_gene: TRBJ1-2; d_gene: .; v_gene: TRBV5-1; CDR3aa: CASSLNQGPYGYTF; CDR3nt: TGCGCCAGCAGCTTGAATCAGGGCCCTTATGGCTACACCTTC
abundance: .; j_gene: TRBJ2-1; d_gene: .; v_gene: TRBV19; CDR3aa: CASSPSLGGGGRNEQFF; CDR3nt: TGTGCCAGTAGCCCGTCACTAGGGGGCGGGGGGAGGAATGAGCAGTTCTTC
abundance: .; j_gene: TRBJ1-2; d_gene: TRBD1; v_gene: TRBV9; CDR3aa: CASSPRQGDNYGYTF; CDR3nt: TGTGCCAGCAGCCCCCGACAGGGGGATAACTATGGCTACACCTTC
abundance: .; j_gene: TRBJ1-2; d_gene: TRBD1; v_gene: TRBV18; CDR3aa: CASSPTDRGYGYTF; CDR3nt: TGTGCCAGCTCACCAACGGACAGGGGATACGGCTACACCTTC
abundance: once; j_gene: TRBJ1-4; d_gene: .; v_gene: TRBV5-8; CDR3aa: CASSLEGANEKLFF; CDR3nt: TGTGCCAGCAGCTTGGAAGGAGCAAATGAAAAACTGTTTTTT
abundance: .; j_gene: TRBJ1-3; d_gene: .; v_gene: TRBV28; CDR3aa: CASSFRAAQDTIYF; CDR3nt: TGTGCCAGCAGTTTCAGGGCCGCGCAGGACACCATATATTTT
abundance: .; j_gene: TRBJ2-5; d_gene: TRBD2; v_gene: TRBV2; CDR3aa: CASSRLAGGGETQYF; CDR3nt: TGTGCCAGCAGCAGATTAGCGGGTGGGGGAGAGACCCAGTACTTC
abundance: few; j_gene: TRBJ1-1; d_gene: TRBD1; v_gene: TRBV6-5; CDR3aa: CASRPQGAAGAFF; CDR3nt: TGTGCCAGCAGACCACAGGGGGCGGCTGGAGCTTTCTTT
abundance: once; j_gene: TRBJ2-5; d_gene: .; v_gene: TRBV2; CDR3aa: CASRRTGLQETQYF; CDR3nt: TGTGCCAGCAGGCGCACAGGCCTGCAAGAGACCCAGTACTTC
abundance: few; j_gene: TRBJ1-2; d_gene: .; v_gene: TRBV21-1; CDR3aa: CASSKVPGPF; CDR3nt: TGTGCCAGCAGCAAAGTCCCAGGGCCCTTC
abundance: .; j_gene: TRBJ1-2; d_gene: TRBD1; v_gene: TRBV10-3; CDR3aa: CAIGRTGASYGYTF; CDR3nt: TGTGCCATCGGTCGGACAGGGGCCAGCTATGGCTACACCTTC
abundance: .; j_gene: TRBJ1-1; d_gene: .; v_gene: TRBV5-1; CDR3aa: CASSADRRGTEAFF; CDR3nt: TGCGCCAGCAGCGCGGATCGGCGGGGCACTGAAGCTTTCTTT
abundance: .; j_gene: TRBJ1-1; d_gene: .; v_gene: TRBV4-2; CDR3aa: CASSQDPINTEAFF; CDR3nt: TGTGCCAGCAGCCAAGATCCAATCAACACTGAAGCTTTCTTT
abundance: .; j_gene: TRBJ1-3; d_gene: .; v_gene: TRBV7-2; CDR3aa: CASSERGGNFDTIYF; CDR3nt: TGTGCCAGCAGCGAACGGGGGGGGAATTTTGACACCATATATTTT
abundance: .; j_gene: TRBJ2-7; d_gene: TRBD1; v_gene: TRBV27; CDR3aa: CASMTGTYEQYF; CDR3nt: TGTGCCAGCATGACAGGGACCTACGAGCAGTACTTC
abundance: .; j_gene: TRBJ1-1; d_gene: .; v_gene: TRBV2; CDR3aa: CASTFPRQGYTEAFF; CDR3nt: TGTGCCAGCACCTTTCCGCGGCAGGGGTACACTGAAGCTTTCTTT
abundance: .; j_gene: TRBJ2-3; d_gene: TRBD1; v_gene: TRBV12-3/TRBV12-4; CDR3aa: CASRQDREDTQYF; CDR3nt: TGTGCCAGCAGGCAGGACAGGGAGGATACGCAGTATTTT
abundance: .; j_gene: TRBJ1-2; d_gene: .; v_gene: TRBV10-3; CDR3aa: CAISRNPQSDGYTF; CDR3nt: TGTGCCATCAGTCGTAATCCTCAAAGCGATGGCTACACCTTC
abundance: .; j_gene: TRBJ1-4; d_gene: TRBD1; v_gene: TRBV5-1; CDR3aa: CASSVTGGNEKLFF; CDR3nt: TGCGCCAGCAGCGTGACAGGGGGTAATGAAAAACTGTTTTTT
abundance: few; j_gene: TRBJ2-3; d_gene: .; v_gene: TRBV11-2; CDR3aa: CASSFRGGWSTDTQYF; CDR3nt: TGTGCCAGCAGCTTTAGAGGGGGATGGAGCACAGATACGCAGTATTTT
abundance: once; j_gene: TRBJ1-4; d_gene: TRBD1; v_gene: TRBV6-6; CDR3aa: CASSDRDRVVKLFF; CDR3nt: TGTGCCAGCAGTGACCGGGACAGGGTAGTGAAACTGTTTTTT
abundance: .; j_gene: TRBJ2-7; d_gene: TRBD1; v_gene: TRBV27; CDR3aa: CASSQPLGTGAYEQYF; CDR3nt: TGTGCCAGCAGCCAGCCCCTAGGGACAGGGGCTTACGAGCAGTACTTC
abundance: .; j_gene: TRBJ1-2; d_gene: .; v_gene: TRBV9; CDR3aa: CASSVGQGNGYTF; CDR3nt: TGTGCCAGCAGCGTCGGTCAGGGCAATGGCTACACCTTC
abundance: once; j_gene: TRBJ2-2; d_gene: .; v_gene: TRBV3-1/TRBV3-2; CDR3aa: CASSPRTANTGELFF; CDR3nt: TGTGCCAGCAGCCCGAGGACAGCAAACACCGGGGAGCTGTTTTTT
abundance: .; j_gene: TRBJ2-5; d_gene: TRBD2; v_gene: TRBV9; CDR3aa: CASSVGASGGSWETQYF; CDR3nt: TGTGCCAGCAGCGTAGGAGCTAGCGGGGGCTCCTGGGAGACCCAGTACTTC
abundance: .; j_gene: TRBJ1-2; d_gene: .; v_gene: TRBV6-5; CDR3aa: CASSPVAGGLIGYTF; CDR3nt: TGTGCCAGCAGCCCCGTGGCGGGGGGATTGATTGGCTACACCTTC
abundance: .; j_gene: TRBJ2-7; d_gene: .; v_gene: TRBV5-1; CDR3aa: CASSPGTHILYEQYF; CDR3nt: TGCGCCAGCAGCCCCGGGACTCACATCCTCTACGAGCAGTACTTC
abundance: .; j_gene: TRBJ1-5; d_gene: .; v_gene: TRBV6-6; CDR3aa: CASSYSENREGLAQHF; CDR3nt: TGTGCCAGCAGTTACTCGGAAAACAGGGAGGGGTTGGCCCAGCATTTT
abundance: .; j_gene: TRBJ1-2; d_gene: .; v_gene: TRBV18; CDR3aa: CASSPRTEAVHGYTF; CDR3nt: TGTGCCAGCTCACCTAGGACAGAGGCGGTCCATGGCTACACCTTC
abundance: .; j_gene: TRBJ1-5; d_gene: .; v_gene: TRBV15; CDR3aa: CATSSHGQSNQPQHF; CDR3nt: TGTGCCACCAGCAGCCATGGACAGTCCAATCAGCCCCAGCATTTT
abundance: .; j_gene: TRBJ2-1; d_gene: TRBD1; v_gene: TRBV19; CDR3aa: CASYGQGRDNEQFF; CDR3nt: TGTGCCAGTTATGGACAGGGCCGAGACAATGAGCAGTTCTTC
abundance: .; j_gene: TRBJ1-1; d_gene: TRBD1; v_gene: TRBV25-1; CDR3aa: CASSEGSGGDSLTEAFF; CDR3nt: TGTGCCAGCAGTGAAGGGTCAGGAGGGGACAGTCTCACTGAAGCTTTCTTT
abundance: .; j_gene: TRBJ1-1; d_gene: .; v_gene: TRBV19; CDR3aa: CASSPPPGTEAFF; CDR3nt: TGTGCCAGTAGTCCCCCCCCGGGTACTGAAGCTTTCTTT
abundance: .; j_gene: TRBJ1-1; d_gene: TRBD1; v_gene: TRBV19; CDR3aa: CASSSTGVNTEAFF; CDR3nt: TGTGCCAGTAGCTCAACAGGGGTGAACACTGAAGCTTTCTTT
abundance: .; j_gene: TRBJ2-7; d_gene: .; v_gene: TRBV5-1; CDR3aa: CASSHGTFRYEQYF; CDR3nt: TGCGCCAGCAGCCATGGGACATTTCGCTACGAGCAGTACTTC
abundance: .; j_gene: TRBJ2-3; d_gene: .; v_gene: TRBV7-3; CDR3aa: CASSPRGHPEDTQYF; CDR3nt: TGTGCCAGCAGCCCGAGGGGACATCCGGAAGATACGCAGTATTTT
abundance: .; j_gene: TRBJ2-1; d_gene: TRBD1; v_gene: TRBV2; CDR3aa: CASSRQGLGIEQFF; CDR3nt: TGTGCCAGCAGCCGACAGGGGCTAGGCATTGAGCAGTTCTTC
abundance: .; j_gene: TRBJ2-5; d_gene: TRBD1; v_gene: TRBV6-6; CDR3aa: CASSRERIRGRGETQYF; CDR3nt: TGTGCCAGCAGTCGAGAACGAATCAGGGGGCGCGGGGAGACCCAGTACTTC
abundance: .; j_gene: TRBJ2-1; d_gene: TRBD2; v_gene: TRBV3-1/TRBV3-2; CDR3aa: CASSRRGGANEQFF; CDR3nt: TGTGCCAGCAGCCGGCGCGGGGGGGCGAATGAGCAGTTCTTC
abundance: .; j_gene: TRBJ1-3; d_gene: .; v_gene: TRBV4-1; CDR3aa: CASSPRAGARSGNTIYF; CDR3nt: TGCGCCAGCAGCCCCAGGGCGGGGGCGCGCTCCGGAAACACCATATATTTT